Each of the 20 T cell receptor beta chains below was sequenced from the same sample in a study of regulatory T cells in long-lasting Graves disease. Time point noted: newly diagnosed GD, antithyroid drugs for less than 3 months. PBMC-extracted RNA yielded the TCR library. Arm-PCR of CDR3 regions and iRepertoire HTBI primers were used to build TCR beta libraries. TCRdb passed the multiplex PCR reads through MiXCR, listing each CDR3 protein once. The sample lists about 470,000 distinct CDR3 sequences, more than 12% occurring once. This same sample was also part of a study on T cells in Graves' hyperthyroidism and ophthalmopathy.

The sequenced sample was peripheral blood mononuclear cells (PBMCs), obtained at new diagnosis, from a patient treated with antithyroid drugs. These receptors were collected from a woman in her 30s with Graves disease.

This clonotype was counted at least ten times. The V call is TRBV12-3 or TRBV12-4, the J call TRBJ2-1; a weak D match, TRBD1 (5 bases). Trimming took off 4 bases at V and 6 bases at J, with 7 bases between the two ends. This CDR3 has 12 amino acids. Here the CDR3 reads CASSSRGNEQFF. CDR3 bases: TGTGCCAGCAGTTCTAGGGGCAATGAGCAGTTCTTC.

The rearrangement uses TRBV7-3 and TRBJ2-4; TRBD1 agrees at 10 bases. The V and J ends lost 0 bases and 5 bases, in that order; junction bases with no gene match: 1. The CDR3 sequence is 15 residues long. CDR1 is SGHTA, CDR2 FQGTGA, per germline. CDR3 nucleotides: TGTGCCAGCAGCTTAACGGGGACAGGGGAAAACATTCAGTACTTC. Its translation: CASSLTGTGENIQYF.

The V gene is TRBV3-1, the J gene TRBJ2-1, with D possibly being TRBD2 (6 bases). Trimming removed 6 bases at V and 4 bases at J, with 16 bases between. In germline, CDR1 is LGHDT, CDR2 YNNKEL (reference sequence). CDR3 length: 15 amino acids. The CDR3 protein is CASRAGRESYNEQFF. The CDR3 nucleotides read TGTGCCAGCAGGGCGGGGCGGGAATCATACAATGAGCAGTTCTTC.

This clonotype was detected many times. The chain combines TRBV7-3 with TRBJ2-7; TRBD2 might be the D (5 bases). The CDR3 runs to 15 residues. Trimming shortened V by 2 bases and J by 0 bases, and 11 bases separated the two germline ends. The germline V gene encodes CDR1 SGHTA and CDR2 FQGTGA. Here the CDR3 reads CASSLSPGSSYEQYF. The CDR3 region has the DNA TGTGCCAGCAGCTTATCCCCGGGATCCTCCTACGAGCAGTACTTC.

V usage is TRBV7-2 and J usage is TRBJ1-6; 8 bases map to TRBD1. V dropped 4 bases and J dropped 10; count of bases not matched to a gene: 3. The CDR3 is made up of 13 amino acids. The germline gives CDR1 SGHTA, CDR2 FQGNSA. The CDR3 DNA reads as TGTGCCAGCAGCTCAGGGACAGGCTCACCCCTCCACTTT. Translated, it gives CASSSGTGSPLHF. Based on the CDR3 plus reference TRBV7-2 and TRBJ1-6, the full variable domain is GAGVSQSPSNKVTEKGKDVELRCDPISGHTALYWYRQSLGQGLEFLIYFQGNSAPDKSGLPSDRFSAERTGGSVSTLTIQRTQQEDSAVYLCASSSGTGSPLHFGNGTRLTVT.

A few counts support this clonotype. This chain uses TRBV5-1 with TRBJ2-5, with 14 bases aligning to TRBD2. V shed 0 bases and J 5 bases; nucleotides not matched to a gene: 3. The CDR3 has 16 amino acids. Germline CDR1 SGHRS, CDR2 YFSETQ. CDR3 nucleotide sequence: TGCGCCAGCAGCTTGGAAAGGACTAGCGGGAGGGAGACCCAGTACTTC. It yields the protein CASSLERTSGRETQYF. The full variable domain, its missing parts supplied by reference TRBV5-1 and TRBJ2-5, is KAGVTQTPRYLIKTRGQQVTLSCSPISGHRSVSWYQQTPGQGLQFLFEYFSETQRNKGNFPGRFSGRQFSNSRSEMNVSTLELGDSALYLCASSLERTSGRETQYFGPGTRLLVL.

CDR3 nucleotides: TGTGCCAGCACATGGCAGAGAAATTCACCCCTCCACTTT. Amino acids: CASTWQRNSPLHF. The V and J genes are TRBV7-8 and TRBJ1-6; no definite D call. The V gene lost 7 bases and the J gene lost 7 bases, with 11 bases spanning the gap. This CDR3 spans 13 amino acids. Germline assignment: CDR1 SGHVS and CDR2 FQNEAQ.

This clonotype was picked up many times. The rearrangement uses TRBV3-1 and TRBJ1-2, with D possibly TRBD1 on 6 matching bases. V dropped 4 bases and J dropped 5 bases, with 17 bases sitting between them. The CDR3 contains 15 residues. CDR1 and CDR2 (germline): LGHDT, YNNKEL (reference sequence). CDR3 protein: CASSLRGTNFYGYTF. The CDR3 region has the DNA TGTGCCAGCAGCCTTAGAGGGACAAACTTTTATGGCTACACCTTC.

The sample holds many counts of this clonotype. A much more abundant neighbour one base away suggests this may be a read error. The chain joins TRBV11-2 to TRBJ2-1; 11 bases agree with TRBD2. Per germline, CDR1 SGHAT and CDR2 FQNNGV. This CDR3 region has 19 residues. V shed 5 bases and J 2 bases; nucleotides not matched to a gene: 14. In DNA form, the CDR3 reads TGTGCCAGCAGCCCCGGACAGCTACTAGCGGGAGTGGCCTACAATGAGCAGTTCTTC. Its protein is CASSPGQLLAGVAYNEQFF.

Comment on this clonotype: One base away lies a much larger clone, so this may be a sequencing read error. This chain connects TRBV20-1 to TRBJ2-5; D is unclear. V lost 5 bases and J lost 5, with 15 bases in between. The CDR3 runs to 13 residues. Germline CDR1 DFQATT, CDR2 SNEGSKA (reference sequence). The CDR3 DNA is TGCAGTGCTGGTGAAGTGGCAATCGAGACCCAGTACTTC. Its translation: CSAGEVAIETQYF.

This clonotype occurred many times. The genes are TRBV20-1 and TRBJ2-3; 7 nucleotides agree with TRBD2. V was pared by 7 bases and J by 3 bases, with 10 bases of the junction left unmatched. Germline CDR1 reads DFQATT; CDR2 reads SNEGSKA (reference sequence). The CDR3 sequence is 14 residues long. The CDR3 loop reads CSELAGGGTDTQYF. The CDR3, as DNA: TGCAGTGAATTAGCGGGCGGCGGTACAGATACGCAGTATTTT.

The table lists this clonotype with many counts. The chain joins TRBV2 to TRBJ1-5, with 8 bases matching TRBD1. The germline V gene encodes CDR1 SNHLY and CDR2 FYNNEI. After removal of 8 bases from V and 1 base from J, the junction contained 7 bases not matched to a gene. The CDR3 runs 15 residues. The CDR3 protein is CASDNTGGSNQPQHF. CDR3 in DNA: TGTGCCAGCGACAATACAGGGGGAAGCAATCAGCCCCAGCATTTT.

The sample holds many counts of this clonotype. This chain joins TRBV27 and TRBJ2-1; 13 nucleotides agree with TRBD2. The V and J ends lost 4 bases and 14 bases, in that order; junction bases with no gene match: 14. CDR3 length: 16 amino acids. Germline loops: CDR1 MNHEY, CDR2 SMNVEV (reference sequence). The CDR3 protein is CASSSNHLLAGGKKFF. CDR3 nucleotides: TGTGCCAGCAGTTCCAACCACCTACTAGCGGGAGGGAAAAAGTTCTTC.

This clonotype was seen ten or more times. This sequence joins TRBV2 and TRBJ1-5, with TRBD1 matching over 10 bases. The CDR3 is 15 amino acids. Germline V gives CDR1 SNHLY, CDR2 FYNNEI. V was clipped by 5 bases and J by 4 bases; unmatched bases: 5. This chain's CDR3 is CASSPGQGINQPQHF. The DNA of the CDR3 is TGTGCCAGCAGTCCGGGACAGGGGATTAATCAGCCCCAGCATTTT.

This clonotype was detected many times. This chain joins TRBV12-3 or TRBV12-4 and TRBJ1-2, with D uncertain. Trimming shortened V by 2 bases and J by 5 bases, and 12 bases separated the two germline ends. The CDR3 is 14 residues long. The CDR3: CASSLFRSPYGYTF. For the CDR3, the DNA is TGTGCCAGCAGTTTATTCAGGAGTCCATATGGCTACACCTTC.

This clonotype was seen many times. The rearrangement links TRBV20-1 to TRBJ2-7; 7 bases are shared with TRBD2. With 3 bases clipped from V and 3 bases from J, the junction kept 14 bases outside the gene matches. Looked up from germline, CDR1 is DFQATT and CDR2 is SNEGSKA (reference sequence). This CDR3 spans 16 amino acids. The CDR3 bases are TGCAGTGCTAGGGAACCCGGGACTACTGACCTCTACGAGCAGTACTTC. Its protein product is CSAREPGTTDLYEQYF.

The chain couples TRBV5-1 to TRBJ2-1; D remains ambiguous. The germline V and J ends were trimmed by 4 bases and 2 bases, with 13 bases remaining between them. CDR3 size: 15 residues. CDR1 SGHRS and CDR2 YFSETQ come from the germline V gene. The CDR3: CASSLRPQAYNEQFF. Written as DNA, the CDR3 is TGCGCCAGCAGCCTGAGACCCCAGGCCTACAATGAGCAGTTCTTC.

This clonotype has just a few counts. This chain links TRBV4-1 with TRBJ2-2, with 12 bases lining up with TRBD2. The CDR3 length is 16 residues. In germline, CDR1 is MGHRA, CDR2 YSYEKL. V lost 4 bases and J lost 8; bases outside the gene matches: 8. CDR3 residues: CASSLRTSGISGELFF. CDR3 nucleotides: TGCGCCAGCAGCCTCCGGACTAGCGGGATTTCGGGGGAGCTGTTTTTT.

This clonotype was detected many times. CDR3 region: CSARDSKDAYGYTF. The CDR3, as DNA: TGCAGTGCTAGAGATTCCAAGGACGCCTATGGCTACACCTTC. The rearrangement uses TRBV20-1 and TRBJ1-2, with D hard to call. Per germline, CDR1 DFQATT and CDR2 SNEGSKA (reference sequence). The CDR3 is 14 amino acids. The V end lost 0 bases, the J end lost 4 bases, and 12 bases lay between the germline ends.

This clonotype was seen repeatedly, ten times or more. DNA of the CDR3: TGTGCCAGCAGCAGAGAGGGGCTAGCGGGACGCACAGATACGCAGTATTTT. Residues: CASSREGLAGRTDTQYF. The chain carries TRBV9 and TRBJ2-3; 9 positions agree with TRBD2. The CDR3 covers 17 residues. Germline V lookup: CDR1 SGDLS, CDR2 YYNGEE. V lost 4 bases and J lost 1; bases outside the gene matches: 10.